This entry concerns a single TCR beta chain. Its antigen is still unknown. The authors incorporated unique molecular identifiers into the TCR beta cDNA libraries. TCRdb reanalysed the PCR reads using MiXCR and keeps one entry per CDR3 protein. The table has around 500,000 distinct CDR3 sequences, roughly 34% seen once. The CDR3 has 16 residues. V dropped 4 bases and J dropped 0 bases, with 17 bases sitting between them. Per germline, CDR1 SGHNT and CDR2 YYREEE (reference sequence). The data belong to a study of post-analysis software for immune sequencing data. Findings and caveats of the study: A handful of TRBV segments were significantly more frequent in patients than in controls. TRBV5-6, TRBV5-1 and TRBV20-1 were among these segments.

The chain has TRBV5-4 and TRBJ2-7; tentatively, D is TRBD2 (6 bases). Sequencing was carried out using blood. This sequence originates from a girl under 18 with multiple sclerosis. The CDR3 loop reads CASSRGSRTISYEQYF. CDR3 coding DNA: TGTGCCAGCAGCCGAGGATCACGGACTATCTCCTACGAGCAGTACTTC.